These T cell receptor beta chains were read from a single sample in a study of blood T cell repertoires in COVID-19. Produced via immunoSEQ multiplex PCR; TCRdb's table is partial and in-frame only. The table records about 230,000 clones, 83% of them present only once. Sequenced input: peripheral blood. Receptors originate from a woman aged 70-85 years with active or convalescent COVID-19. CDR3s include the opening cysteine and the closing phenylalanine or tryptophan. A D gene is named only where the DNA matches it firmly. The size field is filled for only some rows; it gives once, few, many or a size class.

D gene	clone size	V gene	J gene	CDR3 DNA	CDR3 protein
.	.	TRBV20-1	TRBJ2-7	TGCAGTGCTAGTCAGGGCACCTACGAGCAGTACTTC	CSASQGTYEQYF
TRBD2	.	TRBV3-1/TRBV3-2	TRBJ2-1	TGTGCCAGCGAGGACAGCGGGGGGGTGGCCTACAATGAGCAGTTCTTC	CASEDSGGVAYNEQFF
.	few	TRBV21-1	TRBJ1-5	TGTGCCAGCAGACGTAGTCCCAACCAGCCCCAGCATTTT	CASRRSPNQPQHF
TRBD1	.	TRBV28	TRBJ1-5	TGTGCCAGCAGTTCCGAGGTCTTTGACAGGGCGAGGAATCAGCCCCAGCATTTT	CASSSEVFDRARNQPQHF
.	.	TRBV7-2	TRBJ2-2	TGTGCCAGCAGCCGCGGACAGCTCTTTAACACCGGGGAGCTGTTTTTT	CASSRGQLFNTGELFF
TRBD1	.	TRBV29-1	TRBJ2-3	TGCAGCGCCCTGACAGGGGGGACAGATACGCAGTATTTT	CSALTGGTDTQYF
.	.	TRBV27	TRBJ1-6	TGTGCCAGCCTCCCGGGGGGGGGCAATAATTCACCCCTCCACTTT	CASLPGGGNNSPLHF
.	.	TRBV2	TRBJ2-7	TGTGCCAGCAGTGCTCGCGGTAGTCTCTACGAGCAGTACTTC	CASSARGSLYEQYF
.	.	TRBV7-8	TRBJ1-2	TGTGCCAGCAGCCGGACCCGACAATCTTATGGCTACACCTTC	CASSRTRQSYGYTF
.	.	TRBV5-1	TRBJ1-4	TGCGCCAGCAGCTTGGGGGGGACTACGATGGATGAAAAACTGTTTTTT	CASSLGGTTMDEKLFF
.	.	TRBV29-1	TRBJ1-1	TGCAGCGTTGTGGTGACAGTGAACACTGAAGCTTTCTTT	CSVVVTVNTEAFF
TRBD1	few	TRBV5-1	TRBJ1-2	TGCGCCAGCAGCCCCCTAGGGGGACAGGGGGAGGGCTACACCTTC	CASSPLGGQGEGYTF
.	.	TRBV7-2	TRBJ1-5	TGTGCCAGCAGCTTACGGGAGGCGTTGGGGCAGCCCCAGCATTTT	CASSLREALGQPQHF
TRBD1	.	TRBV3-1/TRBV3-2	TRBJ1-5	TGTGCCAGCAGCCAAGAACAGGGGGGAAGTCAGCCCCAGCATTTT	CASSQEQGGSQPQHF
.	.	TRBV4-3	TRBJ1-2	TGCGCCAGCAGCCAAGAGGGGGCAGGGAAGCTTGGCTACACCTTC	CASSQEGAGKLGYTF
TRBD1	.	TRBV19	TRBJ2-7	TGTGCCAGTAGTGGGGGACAGGGGGCTGTAAGCTACGAGCAGTACTTC	CASSGGQGAVSYEQYF
TRBD1	few	TRBV18	TRBJ2-1	TGTGCCAGCTCACTACAGGGGAGCTCCTACAATGAGCAGTTCTTC	CASSLQGSSYNEQFF
TRBD2	.	TRBV11-2	TRBJ2-5	TGTGCCAGCAGCTTAGATCTTGGTAGCGGGGGGAAAGGGACCCAGTACTTC	CASSLDLGSGGKGTQYF
.	.	TRBV18	TRBJ1-1	TGTGCCAGCTCACCACAAGAGGGTCACACTGAAGCTTTCTTT	CASSPQEGHTEAFF
.	.	TRBV11-2	TRBJ2-7	TGTGCCAGCAGCTTAGATCGGGCGGGCGAGCAGTACTTC	CASSLDRAGEQYF
.	.	TRBV20-1	TRBJ2-7	TGCAGTGCTAGTAGCAGGGTATCCTACGAGCAGTACTTC	CSASSRVSYEQYF
.	.	TRBV20-1	TRBJ2-1	TGCAGTGCTAGTAAGGTCAGGTCCTACAATGAGCAGTTCTTC	CSASKVRSYNEQFF
TRBD2	.	TRBV11-3	TRBJ2-3	TGTGTCCCGGGACTAGCGGGATCAGATACGCAGTATTTT	CVPGLAGSDTQYF
.	.	TRBV7-9	TRBJ2-2	TGTGCCAGCAGCCCCTGGCAGGGGTCAGGGGAGCTGTTTTTT	CASSPWQGSGELFF
TRBD1	.	TRBV4-2	TRBJ1-5	TGTGCCAGCAGCCAAGATCACAGGGGGCTTAGCAATCAGCCCCAGCATTTT	CASSQDHRGLSNQPQHF
.	.	TRBV3-1/TRBV3-2	TRBJ2-1	TGTGCCAGCAGTCACAACATAGCCGGGAATGAGCAGTTCTTC	CASSHNIAGNEQFF
TRBD2	many	TRBV18	TRBJ2-2	TGTGCCAGCTCAAGACTAGCGACGAACACCGGGGAGCTGTTTTTT	CASSRLATNTGELFF
TRBD1	.	TRBV5-6	TRBJ2-2	TGTGCCAGCAGCCCCCCGGGACAGGGGCCCACCGGGGAGCTGTTTTTT	CASSPPGQGPTGELFF
TRBD1	.	TRBV18	TRBJ2-7	TGTGCCAGCTCAGAACAGGGGTCTAACTACGAGCAGTACTTC	CASSEQGSNYEQYF
.	.	TRBV7-9	TRBJ2-3	TGTGCCAGCATGCCCCGGGGGGCGGGGGGCACAGATACGCAGTATTTT	CASMPRGAGGTDTQYF
.	.	TRBV19	TRBJ1-2	TGTGCCAGTAAGGGCAGGGCGGACTATGGCTACACCTTC	CASKGRADYGYTF
TRBD2	.	TRBV6-5	TRBJ2-1	TGTGCCAGCGTGGGGAGGACTAGCGGGAGGAATGAGCAGTTCTTC	CASVGRTSGRNEQFF
TRBD1	.	TRBV4-2	TRBJ2-1	TGTGCCAGCAGCCAAGGGGACAGGGGGGGAGGTGGCAATGAGCAGTTCTTC	CASSQGDRGGGGNEQFF
.	.	TRBV19	TRBJ1-5	TGTGCCAGTAGGCGGGATGTCGATCAGCCCCAGCATTTT	CASRRDVDQPQHF
TRBD1	few	TRBV5-1	TRBJ1-1	TGCGCCAGCAGCTTGCACCAGGGGGCACCTGAAGCTTTCTTT	CASSLHQGAPEAFF
.	.	TRBV19	TRBJ1-2	TGTGCCAGTAGTAGAGACGGTAACTATGGCTACACCTTC	CASSRDGNYGYTF
TRBD2	.	TRBV7-2	TRBJ2-3	TGTGCCAGCAGCCCTCTAGCGGGGGGGCTCTGGAGCACAGATACGCAGTATTTT	CASSPLAGGLWSTDTQYF
.	.	TRBV6-1	TRBJ2-3	TGTGCCAGCAGTGAATGGACTACCACAGATACGCAGTATTTT	CASSEWTTTDTQYF
TRBD1	few	TRBV24-1	TRBJ2-3	TGTGCCACCAGTGATCCCGGGACAGGGGGCTTTCTGGATACGCAGTATTTT	CATSDPGTGGFLDTQYF
.	.	TRBV19	TRBJ1-2	TGTGCCAGTAGTATAACGGCAGGGGTCTTGGGTGGCTACACCTTC	CASSITAGVLGGYTF
TRBD1	.	TRBV11-2	TRBJ1-5	TGTGCCAGCAGCCTCACCACTGGGACAGGTCCCCAGCATTTT	CASSLTTGTGPQHF
TRBD1	.	TRBV7-9	TRBJ2-1	TGTGCCAGCAGCTCCCGGGACAGGGGGAACAATGAGCAGTTCTTC	CASSSRDRGNNEQFF